The clone carrying this TCR beta chain appeared a few times. Its antigen remains unidentified. A much larger clone differs from this one at a single base, so this may be a read error. The data originate from a study of CD8+CD57+ T cells in acquired aplastic anemia. Turning to the study itself: Sorting CD4+ and CD8+ cells gave DNA averaging roughly 3.2 ug.

For CDR3 and TCR beta VDJ profiling, genomic DNA was the template used. TCRdb reanalysed the reads using MiXCR and keeps one entry per CDR3 protein. The repertoire has some 200,000 distinct CDR3 sequences, nearly 50% of them found once; the top ten carry 8.5% to 10%. Germline assignment: CDR1 SGDLS and CDR2 YYNGEE. This CDR3 spans 15 amino acids. Whoever was chosen for sequencing had shown CD8+CD57+ cell expansion by flow cytometry. Study findings and constraints: In CD8+ cells, Simpson's diversity showed no significant difference between patients and controls.

Sequenced material: sorted CD4+, CD8+, or CD8+CD57+ T cells (not recorded which) from PBMCs. This receptor was obtained from a human donor with aplastic anemia. This chain joins TRBV9 and TRBJ2-1; D unresolved. CDR3 DNA sequence: TGTGCCTGCAGCGCTGACGGTTCGTCTTACAATGAGCAGTTCTTC. It yields the protein CACSADGSSYNEQFF.